The 22 T cell receptor beta chains presented below share a single source sample, sequenced in a study of T cell repertoires in cytomegalovirus infection (dated by TCRdb to between 2018 and 2021). The treatment or condition label of this sample denotes: in vitro stimulation with specific CMV peptide epitopes to enrich CMV-specific T cells. These TCRs' antigens remain unknown. The instrument given in TCRdb is Illumina HiSeq 1500. TCRdb reprocessing: public reads trimmed at Q25 with fastp, clones called with MiXCR, in-frame beta chains kept. Entries that share a CDR3 protein sequence are merged under the most common genes and DNA. Present in this sample are approximately 1,000,000 distinct CDR3 sequences, 25% to 40% of which were seen just once. In total, the top ten clones hold roughly 13% of the sample. The sample was cultured CD8+ T cells from PBMCs, taken from culture after CMV antigen stimulation. The source of these receptors is a human donor in good health (CMV status not recorded). Some clones in this sample may be carry-over from other donors' samples.

Only a few counts were recorded for this clonotype. This rearrangement joins TRBV29-1 to TRBJ1-1; D is uncertain. Trimming took off 3 bases at V and 5 bases at J, with 10 bases between the two ends. Germline V CDR1 and CDR2: SQVTM, ANQGSEA. There are 12 residues in the CDR3. The CDR3 spells CSVDLGETEAFF. DNA for the CDR3: TGCAGCGTTGATTTGGGTGAGACTGAAGCTTTCTTT.

The chain is built from TRBV7-9 and TRBJ1-2; D is possibly TRBD1 (6 bases). V was clipped by 3 bases and J by 8 bases, with 16 bases between them. The length of the CDR3 is 14 residues. Germline CDR1 is SEHNR and CDR2 is FQNEAQ (reference sequence). CDR3 bases: TGTGCCAGCAGCTTGGGGGCCGTGTTTAAAGGCTACACCTTC. Its translation is CASSLGAVFKGYTF.

The chain joins TRBV6-5 to TRBJ2-3, with 8 bases fitting TRBD2. Germline loops: CDR1 MNHEY, CDR2 SVGAGI. V dropped 4 bases and J dropped 5; count of bases not matched to a gene: 11. This CDR3 spans 16 amino acids. CDR3 sequence reads: CASSFTRTSSVDTQYF. For the CDR3, the DNA is TGTGCCAGCAGTTTTACGAGGACTAGCTCTGTAGATACGCAGTATTTT.

This clonotype was seen a handful of times. V usage is TRBV6-5 and J usage is TRBJ2-1, with 7 bases lining up with TRBD1. The CDR3 has 13 amino acids. After removal of 7 bases from V and 4 bases from J, the junction contained 4 bases not matched to a gene. The germline gives CDR1 MNHEY, CDR2 SVGAGI. This CDR3 is CASMQGVYNEQFF. DNA for the CDR3: TGTGCCAGCATGCAGGGGGTGTACAATGAGCAGTTCTTC.

The V and J genes are TRBV29-1 and TRBJ1-4; the D is unclear. The CDR3 loop spans 17 amino acids. CDR1 is SQVTM and CDR2 is ANQGSEA in the germline V gene. Trimming shortened V by 0 bases and J by 0 bases, and 14 bases separated the two germline ends. This chain's CDR3 is CSVEDPVGTTTNEKLFF. CDR3 sequence (DNA): TGCAGCGTTGAAGATCCGGTGGGCACCACAACTAATGAAAAACTGTTTTTT.

The CDR3: CASSVQTLPPYEQYF. The CDR3 DNA reads TGTGCCAGCAGCGTGCAGACCCTTCCCCCCTACGAGCAGTACTTC. The rearrangement joins TRBV5-6 to TRBJ2-7; D ambiguous. V lost 4 bases, J lost 2 bases, and 16 bases lay in between. The germline V gene has CDR1 SGHDT and CDR2 YYEEEE. This CDR3 has 15 amino acids.

This clonotype showed up just a few times. The chain joins TRBV19 to TRBJ2-1; the D gene is possibly TRBD1 (6 bases). The V end was cut by 7 bases, the J end by 3 bases, with 10 bases between. The CDR3 is 13 residues long. CDR1 is LNHDA and CDR2 is SQIVND in the germline V gene (reference sequence). CDR3 sequence (DNA): TGTGCCAGTACAGGGGCTAACTACAATGAGCAGTTCTTC. This translates into CASTGANYNEQFF.

The genes are TRBV18 and TRBJ1-6; 9 nucleotides line up with TRBD1. With V trimmed by 6 bases and J by 9 bases, 9 bases remained unmatched. The CDR3 contains 15 residues. Looked up from germline, CDR1 is KGHSH and CDR2 is LQKENI. The CDR3 DNA sequence: TGTGCCAGCTCCCAGCCGGGACAGGGTGTTTCACCCCTCCACTTT. This gives the protein CASSQPGQGVSPLHF.

On this clonotype itself: A much bigger clone sits one base away, suggesting this may be a read error. The chain couples TRBV7-6 to TRBJ2-1; D call uncertain. The CDR3 covers 17 residues. CDR1 is SGHVS, CDR2 FNYEAQ, per germline. The V end lost 1 base, the J end lost 9 bases, and 22 bases lay between the germline ends. CDR3 region: CASSLVPTGLENGEQFF. CDR3 nucleotide sequence: TGTGCCAGCAGCTTAGTTCCAACGGGCCTTGAAAATGGTGAGCAGTTCTTC.

This chain uses TRBV20-1 with TRBJ2-1; D uncertain. The germline CDR1 and CDR2 sequences are DFQATT and SNEGSKA (reference sequence). V lost 3 bases, J lost 2 bases, and 8 bases lay in between. There are 13 residues in the CDR3. The CDR3 DNA reads as TGCAGTGCTAGTAGTGGGCCCTACAATGAGCAGTTCTTC. Residues: CSASSGPYNEQFF.

The V gene is TRBV19, the J gene TRBJ1-1; 8 bases align to TRBD1. This CDR3 has 14 amino acids. The V and J ends lost 6 bases and 6 bases, in that order; junction bases with no gene match: 9. The germline gives CDR1 LNHDA, CDR2 SQIVND (reference sequence). The CDR3 sequence is CASSKDRGIPEAFF. CDR3 nucleotide sequence: TGTGCCAGTAGCAAAGACAGGGGAATACCTGAAGCTTTCTTT.

This clonotype was counted at least ten times. The chain uses TRBV12-3 or TRBV12-4 and TRBJ2-1, with TRBD1 as a possible D gene (5 bases). This CDR3 is built from 14 residues. Trimming cost V 4 bases and J 6 bases, with 13 bases left between them. DNA for the CDR3: TGTGCCAGCAGTTCGGCAGGGCAACTCAATGAGCAGTTCTTC. Its protein product is CASSSAGQLNEQFF.

This chain joins TRBV25-1 and TRBJ2-2; D not certain. The germline CDR1 and CDR2 sequences are MGHDK and SYGVNS. V lost 1 base, J lost 6 bases, and 15 bases lay in between. The CDR3 sequence is 16 residues long. The CDR3 nucleotides are TGTGCCAGCAGTGAATTTGACGGGCCCAGGCCCGGGGAGCTGTTTTTT. It yields the protein CASSEFDGPRPGELFF.

V gene TRBV14 combines with J gene TRBJ2-1; 8 positions match TRBD2. From germline, CDR1 is SGHDN and CDR2 FVKESK. V trimming: 3 bases; J trimming: 3 bases; junction bases outside the gene matches: 4. The CDR3 has 15 residues. The CDR3 is CASSHSRGDYNEQFF. CDR3 sequence (DNA): TGTGCCAGCAGCCACTCGCGGGGGGACTACAATGAGCAGTTCTTC. The whole variable domain, remainder taken from reference TRBV14 and TRBJ2-1, is EAGVTQFPSHSVIEKGQTVTLRCDPISGHDNLYWYRRVMGKEIKFLLHFVKESKQDESGMPNNRFLAERTGGTYSTLKVQPAELEDSGVYFCASSHSRGDYNEQFFGPGTRLTVL.

This clonotype was seen at least ten times. The V gene is TRBV7-9, the J gene TRBJ1-4, with 7 nucleotides matching TRBD1. Germline CDR1 reads SEHNR; CDR2 reads FQNEAQ (reference sequence). CDR3 length: 15 amino acids. The V and J ends lost 3 bases and 8 bases, in that order; junction bases with no gene match: 9. The CDR3 spells CASSFVSRTGEKLFF. DNA for the CDR3: TGTGCCAGCAGCTTTGTCAGCCGGACAGGCGAAAAACTGTTTTTT.

This clonotype has just a few counts. This chain joins TRBV5-6 and TRBJ1-1, with D perhaps matching TRBD1 (5 bases). Trimming stripped 0 bases from V and 1 base from J, with 13 bases between. The length of the CDR3 is 16 residues. Germline lookup yields CDR1 SGHDT and CDR2 YYEEEE. CDR3 sequence: CASSLDRQLSNTEAFF. The CDR3 DNA sequence: TGTGCCAGCAGCTTGGACAGGCAGCTCTCGAACACTGAAGCTTTCTTT.

This clonotype has a count of ten or more. This chain connects TRBV6-5 to TRBJ1-2; D may be TRBD1 (5 bases). V lost 5 bases, J lost 8 bases, and 15 bases lay in between. Germline CDR1 is MNHEY and CDR2 is SVGAGI. The CDR3 totals 13 residues. The DNA for the CDR3 is TGTGCCAGCAGTATCGCAGGGAACCTAGGCTACACCTTC. As protein: CASSIAGNLGYTF.

The V and J genes are TRBV7-9 and TRBJ2-1, with a possible D match to TRBD1 (5 bases). The CDR3 length is 15 residues. From germline, CDR1 is SEHNR and CDR2 FQNEAQ (reference sequence). Trimming cost V 5 bases and J 2 bases, with 13 bases left between them. This chain's CDR3 is CASSPDIQTYNEQFF. The CDR3 DNA sequence: TGTGCCAGCAGCCCGGACATACAAACCTACAATGAGCAGTTCTTC.

This clonotype has more than one count but fewer than ten. The chain joins TRBV7-9 to TRBJ2-7; 9 bases agree with TRBD2. Looked up from germline, CDR1 is SEHNR and CDR2 is FQNEAQ (reference sequence). Trimming took 4 bases from V and 4 from J; bases not matched to a gene: 8. The CDR3 covers 15 residues. The CDR3 sequence is CASSSPSGAGYEQYF. CDR3 DNA: TGTGCCAGCAGCTCTCCTAGCGGGGCGGGTTACGAGCAGTACTTC. Full variable domain (remainder filled in from reference TRBV7-9 and TRBJ2-7): DTGVSQNPRHKITKRGQNVTFRCDPISEHNRLYWYRQTLGQGPEFLTYFQNEAQLEKSRLLSDRFSAERPKGSFSTLEIQRTEQGDSAMYLCASSSPSGAGYEQYFGPGTRLTVT.

This clonotype was counted ten times or more. This rearrangement joins TRBV7-8 to TRBJ1-5; TRBD1 is a possible D gene (6 bases). This CDR3 region has 14 residues. Germline assignment: CDR1 SGHVS and CDR2 FQNEAQ. V was pared by 2 bases and J by 4 bases, with 9 bases between. The CDR3 sequence is CASSLRTENQPQHF. DNA of the CDR3: TGTGCCAGCAGCTTAAGGACAGAAAATCAGCCCCAGCATTTT.

This chain uses TRBV12-5 with TRBJ1-6; tentative D call: TRBD1 (6 bases). Germline V gene lookup returns CDR1 LGHNT and CDR2 FRNRAP. The CDR3 covers 13 residues. Trimming removed 1 base from V and 11 bases from J, with 9 bases in between. CDR3 nucleotide sequence: TGTGCTAGTGGTTTGGGCGCAGGGGCACCCCTCCACTTT. Protein product: CASGLGAGAPLHF.

This clonotype was seen many times. V gene TRBV5-8 combines with J gene TRBJ2-3; D is ambiguous. Germline CDR1 and CDR2: SGHTS and YDEGEE. Trimming cost V 4 bases and J 4 bases, with 7 bases left between them. The CDR3 totals 12 residues. CDR3 protein: CASSLLPDTQYF. The DNA of the CDR3 is TGTGCCAGCAGCCTCCTTCCAGATACGCAGTATTTT.